Listed below are T cell receptor beta chains from one sample, sequenced in a study of cytomegalovirus exposure and HLA in healthy donors. Sequencing was performed with immunoSEQ multiplex PCR; in TCRdb, only in-frame clones are kept and a portion is missing. The profile shows approximately 80,000 clones, 65% to 80% of them singletons. The sequencing sample was made of PBMCs. All receptors come from a man between 60 and 70 years old in good health and CMV-seronegative. Each CDR3 is given with its conserved first and last residue. Each record gives: D gene, clone size, V gene, CDR3 protein. D genes are given only for firm matches. Not all rows give a size; the values are once, few, many and, for expanded clones, a class.

NA NA TRBV29-1 CSVEGEGEAYNSPLHF
NA NA TRBV7-9 CASSLRSGYGELFF
NA NA TRBV7-2 CASSLIGGGAQYF
NA once TRBV4-1 CASSQDEAVGHRDYGYTF
NA NA TRBV29-1 CSVGQHGEQYF
NA NA TRBV7-9 CASSWTVYSGANVLTF
NA few TRBV28 CASSSPAEAFF
NA few TRBV27 CASSSPGGSAYEQYF
NA NA TRBV5-4 CASSSRRAATQYF
TRBD2 NA TRBV27 CASSLRSGGVYEQYF
TRBD1 NA TRBV7-9 CASSSPGQGWTKNIQYF
NA NA TRBV9 CASSVYPRGGYTF
TRBD1 few TRBV6-4 CASSPQTGATEAFF
TRBD1 NA TRBV7-9 CASSSGETGLGNQPQHF
TRBD1 NA TRBV7-3 CASSPTGTGGETQYF
NA NA TRBV21-1 CASSKGQANQPQHF
NA NA TRBV5-1 CASSFRASTDTQYF